These T cell receptor beta chains were read from a single sample in a study of T cell changes during pregnancy in multiple sclerosis. The method was immunoSEQ multiplex PCR; TCRdb's version includes in-frame clones alone and lacks a portion of them. The table shows about 130,000 clones, with roughly 95% occurring only once. The sequencing used peripheral blood, collected after pregnancy. The source is a female donor with multiple sclerosis, enrolled in a pregnancy study. Each CDR3 is given with its conserved first and last residue. The order of the fields is CDR3 DNA, CDR3 protein, D gene, V gene, J gene, clone size. A D gene is named only where the DNA matches it firmly. Only some rows state a clone size, as once, few, many or a class for expanded clones.

TGTGCCAGTAGTTTTCCACCGGGACAGAGCTCTGGGGCCAACGTCCTGACTTTC	CASSFPPGQSSGANVLTF	TRBD1	TRBV19	TRBJ2-6	once
TGCAGCGTTCGGCAGGGCAATGAAAAACTGTTTTTT	CSVRQGNEKLFF	-	TRBV29-1	TRBJ1-4	-
TGTGCCAGCCAGGGATCTGGGGCCAACGTCCTGACTTTC	CASQGSGANVLTF	-	TRBV6-5	TRBJ2-6	-
TGCGCCAGCCCTACCCAGGGTAGCGGGAGACTTACCCTCTCTAACGAGCAGTACTTC	CASPTQGSGRLTLSNEQYF	TRBD2	TRBV23-1	TRBJ2-7	-
TGTGCCAGCAGTGAAGTTGGGACAGGGGGCTACGAGCAGTACTTC	CASSEVGTGGYEQYF	TRBD1	TRBV6-1	TRBJ2-7	-
TGTGCCAGTAGTATAGATCCGAGGGGGGGGAGAACCGGGGAGCTGTTTTTT	CASSIDPRGGRTGELFF	-	TRBV19	TRBJ2-2	once
TGTGCCAGCAGCGTGTCAGTACAAGAGACCCAGTACTTC	CASSVSVQETQYF	-	TRBV9	TRBJ2-5	-
TGTGCCAGCAGCTTATCGACAGGGAGGTGGGCTGAGCAGTTCTTC	CASSLSTGRWAEQFF	-	TRBV5-6	TRBJ2-1	-
TGCAGCGTCATTCTAAGTGAGCAGTTCTTC	CSVILSEQFF	-	TRBV29-1	TRBJ2-1	-
TGCGCCAGCAGCACCCCTGGGGGGTTGGTCACCGGGGAGCTGTTTTTT	CASSTPGGLVTGELFF	-	TRBV5-1	TRBJ2-2	-
TGTGCCAGCAGCTTAGGAGTGACAGCGAACACCGGGGAGCTGTTTTTT	CASSLGVTANTGELFF	-	TRBV11-2	TRBJ2-2	-
TGCGCCAGCAGCCGAGAGGAGCGCTATGGCTACACCTTC	CASSREERYGYTF	-	TRBV5-1	TRBJ1-2	-
TGCGCCAGCAGTCAAGGCACTCTTGGAAACACCATATATTTT	CASSQGTLGNTIYF	-	TRBV4-3	TRBJ1-3	-
TGTGCCAGTAGTAAGAGGGGACAGGGCCCCACCGGGGAGCTGTTTTTT	CASSKRGQGPTGELFF	TRBD1	TRBV19	TRBJ2-2	-
TGCGCCAGCAGCCAAGAGAACAGTTTAGAGACCCAGTACTTC	CASSQENSLETQYF	-	TRBV4-1	TRBJ2-5	-
TGTGCCAGTTCCGAGGTCTACGAGCAGTACTTC	CASSEVYEQYF	-	TRBV28	TRBJ2-7	-
TGTGCCACCACTAGCACAGATACGCAGTATTTT	CATTSTDTQYF	-	TRBV2	TRBJ2-3	-
TGTGCCAGCAGTCCGGGGACAGGGAAACAGACCCAGTACTTC	CASSPGTGKQTQYF	TRBD1	TRBV27	TRBJ2-5	-
TGTGCCACATCCCGGGAGGATACGCAGTATTTT	CATSREDTQYF	-	TRBV7-2	TRBJ2-3	-
TGTGCCAGCAGTTACGGTGCCAGGGTTTCCTACAATGAGCAGTTCTTC	CASSYGARVSYNEQFF	-	TRBV6-5	TRBJ2-1	-
TGTGCCAGCCCGAGCGGGGGAGACGAGCAGTACTTC	CASPSGGDEQYF	TRBD2	TRBV6-1	TRBJ2-7	-
TGTGCCAGCAGTGAAGGGTATGGGGGTAGCGGAGATACGCAGTATTTT	CASSEGYGGSGDTQYF	-	TRBV6-1	TRBJ2-3	once
TGTGCCAGCAGCGTATTTAGCGGGTGGCAAGAGACCCAGTACTTC	CASSVFSGWQETQYF	TRBD2	TRBV9	TRBJ2-5	-
TGTGCCAGCAGTTACGAGTTCAATACAGGGCCGTTCTTT	CASSYEFNTGPFF	-	TRBV6-5	TRBJ1-1	-
TGTGCCAGCAGTTTCTCAGGGTACCAAGAGACCCAGTACTTC	CASSFSGYQETQYF	-	TRBV28	TRBJ2-5	-
TGTGCCATCAGGGGAGATACAGGGGCCAACGTCCTGACTTTC	CAIRGDTGANVLTF	-	TRBV10-3	TRBJ2-6	-
TGTGCCAGCAGCTCCGGACAGACCTACGAGCAGTACTTC	CASSSGQTYEQYF	-	TRBV11-3	TRBJ2-7	-
TGTGCCAGCAGCCACCACCCCAGGGTGGGGGCCAACGTCCTGACTTTC	CASSHHPRVGANVLTF	-	TRBV7-9	TRBJ2-6	-
TGCGCCAGCAGCGGCTACAGGGAGCAGTACTTC	CASSGYREQYF	-	TRBV5-1	TRBJ2-7	-
TGTGCCAGTAGAGTATCTAGCGGGGGAGTGGATACGCAGTATTTT	CASRVSSGGVDTQYF	TRBD2	TRBV19	TRBJ2-3	-
TGCAGCGTTGAGTTAGCGGGAGGACCCTACGAGCAGTACTTC	CSVELAGGPYEQYF	TRBD2	TRBV29-1	TRBJ2-7	-
TGTGCCAGCAGCCCCGTTTGGGGGCTAGGCTCTGAAGCTTTCTTT	CASSPVWGLGSEAFF	-	TRBV11-1	TRBJ1-1	-
TGTGCCAGCAACGGTCCGGACGACAGGGACTATGGCTACACCTTC	CASNGPDDRDYGYTF	TRBD1	TRBV9	TRBJ1-2	-
TGTGCCAGCAGCTCCGGACAGGGGCGGCCTAACTATGGCTACACCTTC	CASSSGQGRPNYGYTF	TRBD1	TRBV5-8	TRBJ1-2	-
TGTGCCAGCAGTTTAAGGCTAGAACGTTACAATGAGCAGTTCTTC	CASSLRLERYNEQFF	-	TRBV28	TRBJ2-1	-
TGTGCCAGCAGCTTGGGACAGGGGGATGAAAAACTGTTTTTT	CASSLGQGDEKLFF	TRBD1	TRBV7-9	TRBJ1-4	-
TGTGCCACCCAGGGGCGAATGAACACTGAAGCTTTCTTT	CATQGRMNTEAFF	-	TRBV2	TRBJ1-1	-
TGCGCCAGCAGCCCCAGGGCTAACTATGGCTACACCTTC	CASSPRANYGYTF	-	TRBV4-3	TRBJ1-2	-
TGTGCCAGTACCCTGCAGGGGGTTAGCAATCAGCCCCAGCATTTT	CASTLQGVSNQPQHF	TRBD1	TRBV19	TRBJ1-5	-
TGTGCCAGCAGCCGACAGGGACCCTACGAGCAGTACTTC	CASSRQGPYEQYF	TRBD1	TRBV7-6	TRBJ2-7	-
TGCAGCGTTTCGGCTAGCGGGAAAAATGAGCAGTTCTTC	CSVSASGKNEQFF	TRBD2	TRBV29-1	TRBJ2-1	-
TGTGCCAGCAGCTCCGGCTCCTACGAGCAGTACTTC	CASSSGSYEQYF	-	TRBV5-4	TRBJ2-7	-
TGCAGCGCATTCGACAGGGTGATTTATTCCGGCTACACCTTC	CSAFDRVIYSGYTF	TRBD1	TRBV29-1	TRBJ1-2	-